These 6 T cell receptor beta chains originate from one sample sequenced in a study of CD8 T cells in ankylosing spondylitis. Points from the study as a whole: Within ankylosing spondylitis blood, a TCR beta motif made up of eight or nine highly homologous variants appeared to be characteristic.

These receptors' targets are unknown. TCRdb re-called the 5' RACE reads through MiXCR, storing one row per CDR3 protein. The data hold roughly 700,000 distinct CDR3 sequences, with around 19% observed a single time. Source material: blood, either unsorted or a sorted T cell fraction (not recorded which). The receptor set was obtained from a male donor with ankylosing spondylitis.

This clonotype appeared a few times. V and J are TRBV7-3 and TRBJ2-7, with D possibly being TRBD1 (6 bases). Per germline, CDR1 SGHTA and CDR2 FQGTGA. The CDR3 has 15 amino acids. The germline V and J ends were trimmed by 2 bases and 0 bases, with 11 bases remaining between them. DNA of the CDR3: TGTGCCAGCAGCTTATATGGGGGCCCCTCCTACGAGCAGTACTTC. Its translation: CASSLYGGPSYEQYF.

This clonotype was picked up a small number of times. V is TRBV10-3 and J is TRBJ2-1; 10 bases are shared with TRBD2. V shed 2 bases and J 2 bases; nucleotides not matched to a gene: 3. The CDR3 sequence is 16 residues long. Germline V lookup: CDR1 ENHRY, CDR2 SYGVKD. The CDR3 nucleotides are TGTGCCATCAGTGAGCCTAGCGGGGGCGCCTACAATGAGCAGTTCTTC. Encoded protein: CAISEPSGGAYNEQFF.

This clonotype came up a few times. The V and J genes are TRBV20-1 and TRBJ2-3; D is unresolved. Trimming pared 0 bases from V and 1 base from J, leaving 2 bases between. This CDR3 is 12 amino acids long. The germline CDR1 and CDR2 sequences are DFQATT and SNEGSKA (reference sequence). CDR3 region: CSAREGTDTQYF. The CDR3 bases are TGCAGTGCTAGAGAGGGCACAGATACGCAGTATTTT.

This clonotype has a handful of counts. The rearrangement links TRBV20-1 to TRBJ1-1; TRBD1 might be the D (6 bases). The CDR3 extends over 13 amino acids. Trimming cost V 5 bases and J 0 bases, with 10 bases left between them. The V gene's germline CDR1 is DFQATT and CDR2 SNEGSKA (reference sequence). The CDR3 bases are TGCAGTGCTCCGGGGACAATGAACACTGAAGCTTTCTTT. Its translation is CSAPGTMNTEAFF.

This clonotype was seen repeatedly, ten times or more. The V and J genes are TRBV3-1 and TRBJ1-2; a possible D gene is TRBD1 (5 bases). V was pared by 1 base and J by 4 bases, with 13 bases between. Germline CDR1 and CDR2: LGHDT and YNNKEL (reference sequence). This CDR3 region has 15 residues. For the CDR3, the DNA is TGTGCCAGCAGCCAAGGTGGGCAGGGTCTCTATGGCTACACCTTC. Amino acids: CASSQGGQGLYGYTF. Complete variable domain (other parts from reference TRBV3-1 and TRBJ1-2): DTAVSQTPKYLVTQMGNDKSIKCEQNLGHDTMYWYKQDSKKFLKIMFSYNNKELIINETVPNRFSPKSPDKAHLNLHINSLELGDSAVYFCASSQGGQGLYGYTFGSGTRLTVV.

This clonotype was counted a few times. This sequence joins TRBV5-1 and TRBJ2-3, with D hard to call. The CDR3 runs to 14 residues. Trimming left V 0 bases short and J 6 bases short, with 11 bases between. CDR1 and CDR2 (germline): SGHRS, YFSETQ. The CDR3 here is CASSLGSQWDTQYF. CDR3 nucleotide sequence: TGCGCCAGCAGCTTGGGTTCTCAGTGGGATACGCAGTATTTT.